The 15 T cell receptor beta chains presented below share a single source sample, sequenced in a study of cytomegalovirus exposure and HLA in healthy donors. 13 Jbeta primers and 60 Vbeta primers were used for the PCR. TCRdb's copy holds only in-frame clones and misses some; the assay was immunoSEQ multiplex PCR. The sample has more than 25,000 clones; 62% are singletons. Sequences were obtained from PBMCs. The receptors come from a male donor in good health and CMV-seropositive.

This chain uses TRBV7-8 with TRBJ2-7, with D tentatively TRBD1 (5 bases). Germline-derived CDR1 and CDR2 are SGHVS and FQNEAQ. The V gene lost 5 bases and the J gene lost 5 bases, with 19 bases spanning the gap. The CDR3 has 15 amino acids. This chain's CDR3 is CASSISGSGRNEQYF. CDR3 coding DNA: TGTGCCAGCAGCATTTCAGGGTCCGGGCGAAACGAGCAGTACTTC.

This chain joins TRBV19 and TRBJ2-2, with D possibly matching TRBD2 (6 bases). The V end lost 5 bases, the J end lost 6 bases, and 13 bases lay between the germline ends. CDR3 size: 14 residues. Germline lookup yields CDR1 LNHDA and CDR2 SQIVND (reference sequence). For the CDR3, the DNA is TGTGCCAGTAGTCGTACTCCGGGGGCCGGGGAGCTGTTTTTT. Its protein product is CASSRTPGAGELFF.

This clone has a single count. The J gene is TRBJ1-1, the V gene TRBV5-1, with 7 bases that match TRBD1. V dropped 4 bases and J dropped 3; count of bases not matched to a gene: 9. Germline V CDR1 and CDR2: SGHRS, YFSETQ. The CDR3 consists of 15 residues. CDR3 protein: CASSRQGQGDTEAFF. CDR3 DNA sequence: TGCGCCAGCAGCCGCCAAGGGCAGGGGGACACTGAAGCTTTCTTT.

In this sample, this clone turned up a few times. The chain employs TRBV15 and TRBJ2-3; 11 bases fit TRBD2. CDR1 LNHNV and CDR2 YYDKDF come from the germline V gene (reference sequence). The CDR3 runs to 17 residues. Germline trimming cut 2 bases from V and 2 bases from J; bases unmatched to any gene: 6. In DNA form, the CDR3 reads TGTGCCACCAGCAGACCACGACTAGCGGGGATCACAGATACGCAGTATTTT. This codes for CATSRPRLAGITDTQYF.

The table lists this clone with a few counts. This sequence joins TRBV10-3 and TRBJ2-6, with D perhaps TRBD2 (5 bases). The CDR3 runs 16 residues. Germline values: CDR1 ENHRY, CDR2 SYGVKD. V lost 0 bases and J 0 bases, leaving 6 bases between the germline ends. The CDR3 here is CAISESGGSGANVLTF. The CDR3 region has the DNA TGTGCCATCAGTGAGTCAGGAGGCTCTGGGGCCAACGTCCTGACTTTC.

As DNA, the CDR3 is TGTGCCAGCAGCTTTGGGACAGCCTCCTACGAGCAGTACTTC. Translating gives CASSFGTASYEQYF. The chain combines TRBV7-8 with TRBJ2-7, with 7 bases identical to TRBD1. There are 14 residues in the CDR3. The V segment lost 3 bases and the J segment 0 bases; nucleotides outside the gene matches: 2. The germline CDR1 and CDR2 sequences are SGHVS and FQNEAQ.

The V call is TRBV2, the J call TRBJ1-6, with 9 bases aligning to TRBD1. The CDR3 has 14 residues. Trimming cost V 5 bases and J 8 bases; bases outside gene matches: 4. Per the germline V gene, CDR1 is SNHLY and CDR2 is FYNNEI. The CDR3 sequence is CASSLQGADSPLHF. The CDR3 DNA follows: TGTGCCAGCAGTCTACAGGGGGCCGATTCACCCCTCCACTTT.

The chain uses TRBV6-1 and TRBJ1-1; a possible D gene is TRBD1 (5 bases). Trimming cost V 6 bases and J 11 bases, with 13 bases left between them. Germline lookup yields CDR1 MNHNS and CDR2 SASEGT. This CDR3 is built from 11 residues. For the CDR3, the DNA is TGTGCCAGCAGGGGCCCTCGGGGGGCTTTCTTT. Protein: CASRGPRGAFF.

This clone was counted only a few times. V is TRBV25-1 and J is TRBJ2-1; D unclear. The CDR3 covers 11 residues. Germline V gives CDR1 MGHDK, CDR2 SYGVNS. Trimming took 6 bases from V and 6 from J, leaving 6 bases between them. Here the CDR3 reads CASSLINEQFF. DNA for the CDR3: TGTGCCAGCAGCCTAATCAATGAGCAGTTCTTC. Supplemented by reference TRBV25-1 and TRBJ2-1, the full variable domain reads EADIYQTPRYLVIGTGKKITLECSQTMGHDKMYWYQQDPGMELHLIHYSYGVNSTEKGDLSSESTVSRIRTEHFPLTLESARPSHTSQYLCASSLINEQFFGPGTRLTVL.

The V call is TRBV7-9, the J call TRBJ2-5, with D perhaps TRBD1 (5 bases). Trimming took 2 bases from V and 2 from J, leaving 12 bases between them. Germline V CDR1 and CDR2: SEHNR, FQNEAQ (reference sequence). This CDR3 has 15 amino acids. The CDR3 DNA is TGTGCCAGCAGCTTACAGGGAATTGGACAAGAGACCCAGTACTTC. Encoded protein: CASSLQGIGQETQYF.

The chain joins TRBV25-1 to TRBJ2-6; the D gene is possibly TRBD2 (6 bases). The V end lost 0 bases, the J end lost 10 bases, and 7 bases lay between the germline ends. Per the germline V gene, CDR1 is MGHDK and CDR2 is SYGVNS. The CDR3 is made up of 13 amino acids. In DNA form, the CDR3 reads TGTGCCAGCAGTGAATATGGGGGGAACGTCCTGACTTTC. The encoded protein is CASSEYGGNVLTF. Together with reference TRBV25-1 and TRBJ2-6, the CDR3 gives the full variable domain: EADIYQTPRYLVIGTGKKITLECSQTMGHDKMYWYQQDPGMELHLIHYSYGVNSTEKGDLSSESTVSRIRTEHFPLTLESARPSHTSQYLCASSEYGGNVLTFGAGSRLTVL.

V usage is TRBV5-6 and J usage is TRBJ2-5, with 8 positions matching TRBD2. The germline gives CDR1 SGHDT, CDR2 YYEEEE. This CDR3 has 14 amino acids. V trimming: 3 bases; J trimming: 5 bases; junction bases outside the gene matches: 6. The CDR3 nucleotides read TGTGCCAGCAGCTCCGGGACTAGGGGGGAGACCCAGTACTTC. Translated, it gives CASSSGTRGETQYF. The whole variable domain, filled in from reference TRBV5-6 and TRBJ2-5, reads DAGVTQSPTHLIKTRGQQVTLRCSPKSGHDTVSWYQQALGQGPQFIFQYYEEEERQRGNFPDRFSGHQFPNYSSELNVNALLLGDSALYLCASSSGTRGETQYFGPGTRLLVL.

This clone appeared a few times. The V call is TRBV7-9, the J call TRBJ2-6; 10 bases align to TRBD1. The CDR3 is 18 residues long. J was trimmed by 4 bases and V by 6 bases; bases with no gene match: 12. CDR1 is SEHNR and CDR2 is FQNEAQ in the germline V gene (reference sequence). CDR3 protein: CASSLTGTGALGANVLTF. DNA of the CDR3: TGTGCCAGCAGTTTAACCGGGACAGGGGCGTTAGGGGCCAACGTCCTGACTTTC.

The V gene is TRBV5-8, the J gene TRBJ2-5; D perhaps matches TRBD1 (6 bases). V lost 4 bases and J lost 0, with 16 bases in between. Germline CDR1 SGHTS, CDR2 YDEGEE. The CDR3 is 16 residues long. The CDR3, as DNA: TGTGCCAGCAGCCGAGCGACAGGCGGATACCAAGAGACCCAGTACTTC. It yields the protein CASSRATGGYQETQYF.

This chain links TRBV6-5 with TRBJ2-5; possibly TRBD2 for D (6 bases). CDR3 size: 13 residues. Trimming left V 6 bases short and J 0 bases short, with 8 bases between. Germline V CDR1 and CDR2: MNHEY, SVGAGI. This chain's CDR3 is CASRGLNQETQYF. The CDR3 bases are TGTGCCAGCAGGGGACTGAACCAAGAGACCCAGTACTTC.